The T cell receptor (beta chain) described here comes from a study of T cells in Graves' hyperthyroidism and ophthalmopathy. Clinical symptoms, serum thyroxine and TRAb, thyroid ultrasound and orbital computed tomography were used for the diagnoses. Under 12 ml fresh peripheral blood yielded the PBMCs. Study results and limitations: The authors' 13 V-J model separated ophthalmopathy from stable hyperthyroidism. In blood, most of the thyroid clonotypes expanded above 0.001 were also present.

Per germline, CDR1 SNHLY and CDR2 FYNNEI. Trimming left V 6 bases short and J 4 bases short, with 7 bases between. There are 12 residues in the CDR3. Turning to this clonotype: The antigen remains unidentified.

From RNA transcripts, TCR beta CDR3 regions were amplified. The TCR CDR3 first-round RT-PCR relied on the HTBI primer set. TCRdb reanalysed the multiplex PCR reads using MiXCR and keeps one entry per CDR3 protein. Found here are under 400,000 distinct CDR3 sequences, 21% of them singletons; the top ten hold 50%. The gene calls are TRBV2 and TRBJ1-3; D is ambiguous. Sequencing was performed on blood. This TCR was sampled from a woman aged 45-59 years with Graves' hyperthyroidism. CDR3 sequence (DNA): TGTGCCAGCAGCTTAAGGGGAAACACCATATATTTT. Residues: CASSLRGNTIYF.